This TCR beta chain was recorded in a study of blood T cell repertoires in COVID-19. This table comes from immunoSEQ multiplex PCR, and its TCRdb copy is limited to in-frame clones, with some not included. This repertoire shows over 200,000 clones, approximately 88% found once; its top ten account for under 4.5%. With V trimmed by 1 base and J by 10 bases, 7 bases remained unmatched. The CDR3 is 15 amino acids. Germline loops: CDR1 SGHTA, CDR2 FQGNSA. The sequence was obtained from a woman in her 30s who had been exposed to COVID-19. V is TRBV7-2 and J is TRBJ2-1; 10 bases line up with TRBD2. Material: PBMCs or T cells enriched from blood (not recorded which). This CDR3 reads CASSLVLAGFREQFF. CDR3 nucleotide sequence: TGTGCCAGCAGCTTAGTACTAGCGGGGTTTCGGGAGCAGTTCTTC.